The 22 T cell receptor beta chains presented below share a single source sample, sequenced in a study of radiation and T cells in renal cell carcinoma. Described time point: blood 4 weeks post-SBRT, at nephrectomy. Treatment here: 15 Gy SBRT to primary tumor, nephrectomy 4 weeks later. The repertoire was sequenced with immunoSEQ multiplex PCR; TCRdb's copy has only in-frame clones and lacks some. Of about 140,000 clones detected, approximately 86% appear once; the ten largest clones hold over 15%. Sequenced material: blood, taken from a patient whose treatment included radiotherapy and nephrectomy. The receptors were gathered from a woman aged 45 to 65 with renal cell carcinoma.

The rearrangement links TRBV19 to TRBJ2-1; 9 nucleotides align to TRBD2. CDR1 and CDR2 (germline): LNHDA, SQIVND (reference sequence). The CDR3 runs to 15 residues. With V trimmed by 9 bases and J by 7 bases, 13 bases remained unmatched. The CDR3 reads CASGTASGISNEQFF. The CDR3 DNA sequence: TGTGCCAGCGGGACGGCTAGCGGGATTTCGAATGAGCAGTTCTTC.

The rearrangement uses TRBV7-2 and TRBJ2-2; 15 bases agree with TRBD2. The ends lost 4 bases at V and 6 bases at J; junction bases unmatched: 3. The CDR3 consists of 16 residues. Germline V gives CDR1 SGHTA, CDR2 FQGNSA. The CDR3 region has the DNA TGTGCCAGCAGCTGGACTAGCGGGGGGGCCCCCGGGGAGCTGTTTTTT. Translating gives CASSWTSGGAPGELFF. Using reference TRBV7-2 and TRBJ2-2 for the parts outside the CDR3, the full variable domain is GAGVSQSPSNKVTEKGKDVELRCDPISGHTALYWYRQSLGQGLEFLIYFQGNSAPDKSGLPSDRFSAERTGGSVSTLTIQRTQQEDSAVYLCASSWTSGGAPGELFFGEGSRLTVL.

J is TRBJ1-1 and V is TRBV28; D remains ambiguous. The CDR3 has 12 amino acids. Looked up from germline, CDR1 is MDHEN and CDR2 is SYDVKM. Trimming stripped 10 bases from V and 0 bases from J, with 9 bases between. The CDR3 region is CATFGLNTEAFF. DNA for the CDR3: TGTGCCACTTTCGGTTTGAACACTGAAGCTTTCTTT.

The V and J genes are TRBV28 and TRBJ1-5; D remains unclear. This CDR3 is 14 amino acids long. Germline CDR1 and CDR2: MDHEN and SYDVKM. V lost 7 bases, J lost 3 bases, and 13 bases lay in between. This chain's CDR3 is CASNDGLFNQPQHF. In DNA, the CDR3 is TGTGCCAGCAATGACGGACTGTTCAATCAGCCCCAGCATTTT.

In nucleotides, the CDR3 is TGTGCCAGTAGACGCAGGGGAAGTTCTTTATCCCAGCCCCAGCATTTT. This translates into CASRRRGSSLSQPQHF. The V gene is TRBV19, the J gene TRBJ1-5; weak D call: TRBD1 (6 bases). V lost 6 bases to trimming and J lost 7 bases, with 22 bases between them. Germline V gene sequence: CDR1 LNHDA, CDR2 SQIVND (reference sequence). This CDR3 comprises 16 residues.

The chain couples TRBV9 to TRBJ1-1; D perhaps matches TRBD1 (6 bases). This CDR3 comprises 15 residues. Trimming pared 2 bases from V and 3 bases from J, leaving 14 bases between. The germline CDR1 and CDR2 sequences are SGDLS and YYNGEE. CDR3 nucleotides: TGTGCCAGCAGCGTTACGGGGGCAGGGGACACTGAAGCTTTCTTT. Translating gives CASSVTGAGDTEAFF.

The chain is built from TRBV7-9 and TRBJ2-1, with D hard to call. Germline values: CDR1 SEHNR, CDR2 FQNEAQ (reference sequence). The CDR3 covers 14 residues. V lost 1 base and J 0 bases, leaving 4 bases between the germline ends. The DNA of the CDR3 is TGTGCCAGCAGCTTAGACGTCTCCTACAATGAGCAGTTCTTC. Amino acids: CASSLDVSYNEQFF.

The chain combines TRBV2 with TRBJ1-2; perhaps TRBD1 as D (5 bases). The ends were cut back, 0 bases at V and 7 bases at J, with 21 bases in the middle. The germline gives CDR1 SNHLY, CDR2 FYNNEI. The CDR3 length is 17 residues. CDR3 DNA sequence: TGTGCCAGCAGTGAAGCGTGGGGGATAGTAATCAAGGCTGGCTACACCTTC. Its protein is CASSEAWGIVIKAGYTF.

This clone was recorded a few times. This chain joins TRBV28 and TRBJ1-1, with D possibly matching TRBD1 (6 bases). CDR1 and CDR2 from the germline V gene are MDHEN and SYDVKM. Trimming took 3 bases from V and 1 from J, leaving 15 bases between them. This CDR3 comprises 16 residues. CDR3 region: CASSFVRGRTNTEAFF. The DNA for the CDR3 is TGTGCCAGCAGTTTCGTCCGGGGGCGAACGAACACTGAAGCTTTCTTT.

The DNA of the CDR3 is TGTGCCAGCAGCCGTACTAGCGGGGGGGCGTTCCGCGCCGGGGAGCTGTTTTTT. Its protein product is CASSRTSGGAFRAGELFF. V usage is TRBV5-4 and J usage is TRBJ2-2, with 13 bases that match TRBD2. V was pared by 4 bases and J by 6 bases, with 12 bases of the junction left unmatched. Germline V gene lookup returns CDR1 SGHNT and CDR2 YYREEE (reference sequence). CDR3 length: 18 amino acids. The full variable domain, with the rest looked up from reference TRBV5-4 and TRBJ2-2, is ETGVTQSPTHLIKTRGQQVTLRCSSQSGHNTVSWYQQALGQGPQFIFQYYREEENGRGNFPPRFSGLQFPNYSSELNVNALELDDSALYLCASSRTSGGAFRAGELFFGEGSRLTVL.

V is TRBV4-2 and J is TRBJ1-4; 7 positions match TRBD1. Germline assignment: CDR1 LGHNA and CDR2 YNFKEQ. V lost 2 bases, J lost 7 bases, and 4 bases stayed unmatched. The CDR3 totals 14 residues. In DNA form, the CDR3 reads TGTGCCAGCAGCCAACTGACAGGGAGTGAAAAACTGTTTTTT. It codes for CASSQLTGSEKLFF.

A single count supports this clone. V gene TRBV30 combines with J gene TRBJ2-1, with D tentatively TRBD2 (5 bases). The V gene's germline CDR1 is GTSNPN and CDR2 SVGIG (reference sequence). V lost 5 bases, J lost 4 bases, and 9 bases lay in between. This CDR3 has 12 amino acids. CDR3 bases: TGTGCCTGGGCCCGAGGGTACAATGAGCAGTTCTTC. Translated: CAWARGYNEQFF. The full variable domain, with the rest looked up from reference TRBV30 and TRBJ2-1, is SQTIHQWPATLVQPVGSPLSLECTVEGTSNPNLYWYRQAAGRGLQLLFYSVGIGQISSEVPQNLSASRPQDRQFILSSKKLLLSDSGFYLCAWARGYNEQFFGPGTRLTVL.

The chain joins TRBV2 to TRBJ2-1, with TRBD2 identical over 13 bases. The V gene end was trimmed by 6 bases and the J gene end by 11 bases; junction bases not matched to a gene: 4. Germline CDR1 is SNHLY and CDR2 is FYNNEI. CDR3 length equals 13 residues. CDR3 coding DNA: TGTGCCAGCAGGCGGACTAGCGGGGGCCAGCAGTTCTTC. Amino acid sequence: CASRRTSGGQQFF.

The CDR3: CARSLAGGSIEKLFF. The CDR3, as DNA: TGTGCCAGAAGCTTGGCAGGGGGCAGTATAGAAAAACTGTTTTTT. The genes are TRBV5-3 and TRBJ1-4; 8 bases line up with TRBD1. TRBV5-3 is designated an ORF whose function remains uncertain. This CDR3 is built from 15 residues. V gave up 0 bases and J gave up 8 bases; unmatched junction bases: 6.

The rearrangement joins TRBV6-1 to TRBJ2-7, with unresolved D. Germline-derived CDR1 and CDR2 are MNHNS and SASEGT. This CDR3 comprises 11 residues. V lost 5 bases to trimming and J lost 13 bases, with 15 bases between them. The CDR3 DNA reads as TGTGCCAGCAGTTACGGTCTGTGGTACTACTTC. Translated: CASSYGLWYYF.

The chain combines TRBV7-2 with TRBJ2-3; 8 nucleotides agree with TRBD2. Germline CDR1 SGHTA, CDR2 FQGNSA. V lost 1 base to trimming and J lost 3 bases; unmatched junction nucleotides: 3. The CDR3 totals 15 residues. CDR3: CASSLVSGSTDTQYF. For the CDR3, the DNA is TGTGCCAGCAGCTTAGTGAGCGGGAGTACAGATACGCAGTATTTT. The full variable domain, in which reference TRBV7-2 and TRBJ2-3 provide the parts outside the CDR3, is GAGVSQSPSNKVTEKGKDVELRCDPISGHTALYWYRQSLGQGLEFLIYFQGNSAPDKSGLPSDRFSAERTGGSVSTLTIQRTQQEDSAVYLCASSLVSGSTDTQYFGPGTRLTVL.

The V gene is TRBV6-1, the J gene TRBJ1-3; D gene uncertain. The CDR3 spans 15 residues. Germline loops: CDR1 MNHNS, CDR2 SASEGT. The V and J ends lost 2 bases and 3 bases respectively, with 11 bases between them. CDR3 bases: TGTGCCAGCAGTGAATACACAACCATTGGAAACACCATATATTTT. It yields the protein CASSEYTTIGNTIYF.

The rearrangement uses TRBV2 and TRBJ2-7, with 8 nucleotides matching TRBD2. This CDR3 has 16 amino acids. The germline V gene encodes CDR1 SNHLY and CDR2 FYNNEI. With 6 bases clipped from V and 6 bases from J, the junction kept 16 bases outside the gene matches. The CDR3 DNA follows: TGTGCCAGCAGACGTAGCGGGACCACCGGGGGGGGCGAGCAGTACTTC. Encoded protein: CASRRSGTTGGGEQYF.

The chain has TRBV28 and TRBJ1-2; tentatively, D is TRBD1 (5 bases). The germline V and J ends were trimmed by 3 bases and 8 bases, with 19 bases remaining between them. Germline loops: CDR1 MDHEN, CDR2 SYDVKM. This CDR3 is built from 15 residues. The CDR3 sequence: CASSFMIGTLGGYTF. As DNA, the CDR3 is TGTGCCAGCAGTTTTATGATTGGGACCTTGGGCGGCTACACCTTC.

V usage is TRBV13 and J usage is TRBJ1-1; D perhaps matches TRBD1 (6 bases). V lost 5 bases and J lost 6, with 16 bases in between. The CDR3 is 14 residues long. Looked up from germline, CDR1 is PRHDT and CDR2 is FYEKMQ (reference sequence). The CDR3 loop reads CASSMRGEGAEAFF. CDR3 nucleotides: TGTGCCAGCAGCATGCGGGGGGAGGGGGCTGAAGCTTTCTTT.

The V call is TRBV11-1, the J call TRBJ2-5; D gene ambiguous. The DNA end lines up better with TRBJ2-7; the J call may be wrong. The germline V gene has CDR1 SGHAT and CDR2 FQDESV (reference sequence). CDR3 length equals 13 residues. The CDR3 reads CASSLTRLSEQYF. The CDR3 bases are TGTGCCAGCAGCCTAACTCGTTTGAGCGAGCAGTACTTC.

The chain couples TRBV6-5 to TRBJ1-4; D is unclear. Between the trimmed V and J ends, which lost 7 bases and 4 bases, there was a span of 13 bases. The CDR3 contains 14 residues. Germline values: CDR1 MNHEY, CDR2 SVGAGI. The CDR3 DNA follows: TGTGCCAGCAAAGAAGGGTCGGGTAATGAAAAACTGTTTTTT. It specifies CASKEGSGNEKLFF.